This passage covers 2 T cell receptor beta chains from one sample sequenced in a study of shared clonotypes between healthy human individuals. CD8 cells regarded as naive lacked CD45RO, were positively chosen for CCR7, and omitted terminally differentiated effector memory CD45RA+ cells. Repertoires were generated with immunoSEQ multiplex PCR, while TCRdb's copy carries only in-frame clones and drops some. The table shows around 1.9 million clones, with about 93% occurring only once. Material for sequencing was naive CD8+ T cells from PBMCs. The receptors originated from a young man in good health. Some clones in this sample may be carry-over from other donors' samples.

This clone was recorded a few times. This sample also contains other DNA sequences that code for the same CDR3. The chain links TRBV27 to TRBJ1-1; D gene unclear. Trimming shortened V by 4 bases and J by 1 base, and 4 bases separated the two germline ends. Germline CDR1 is MNHEY and CDR2 is SMNVEV (reference sequence). This CDR3 spans 12 amino acids. The CDR3 region is CASSSGNTEAFF. CDR3 sequence (DNA): TGTGCCAGCAGTTCGGGGAACACTGAAGCTTTCTTT.

This chain connects TRBV9 to TRBJ2-3; D uncertain. There are 14 residues in the CDR3. V was clipped by 0 bases and J by 5 bases, with 10 bases between them. CDR1 SGDLS and CDR2 YYNGEE come from the germline V gene. As DNA, the CDR3 is TGTGCCAGCAGCGTAGAGGGTCTACTAGATACGCAGTATTTT. This sequence encodes CASSVEGLLDTQYF.